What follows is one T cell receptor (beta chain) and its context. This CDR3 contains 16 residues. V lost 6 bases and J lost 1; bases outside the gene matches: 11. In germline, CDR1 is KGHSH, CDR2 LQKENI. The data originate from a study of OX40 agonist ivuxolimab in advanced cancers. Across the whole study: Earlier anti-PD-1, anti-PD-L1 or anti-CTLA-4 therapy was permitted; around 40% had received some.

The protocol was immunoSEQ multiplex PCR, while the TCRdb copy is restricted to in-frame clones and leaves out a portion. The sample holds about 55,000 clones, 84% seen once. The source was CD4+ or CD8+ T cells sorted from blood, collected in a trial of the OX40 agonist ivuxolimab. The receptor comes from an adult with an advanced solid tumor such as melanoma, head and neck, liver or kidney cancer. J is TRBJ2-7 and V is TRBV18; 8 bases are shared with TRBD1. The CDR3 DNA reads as TGTGCCAGCTCCGGTTTTTGGACAGGGAGTTCCTACGAGCAGTACTTC. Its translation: CASSGFWTGSSYEQYF.